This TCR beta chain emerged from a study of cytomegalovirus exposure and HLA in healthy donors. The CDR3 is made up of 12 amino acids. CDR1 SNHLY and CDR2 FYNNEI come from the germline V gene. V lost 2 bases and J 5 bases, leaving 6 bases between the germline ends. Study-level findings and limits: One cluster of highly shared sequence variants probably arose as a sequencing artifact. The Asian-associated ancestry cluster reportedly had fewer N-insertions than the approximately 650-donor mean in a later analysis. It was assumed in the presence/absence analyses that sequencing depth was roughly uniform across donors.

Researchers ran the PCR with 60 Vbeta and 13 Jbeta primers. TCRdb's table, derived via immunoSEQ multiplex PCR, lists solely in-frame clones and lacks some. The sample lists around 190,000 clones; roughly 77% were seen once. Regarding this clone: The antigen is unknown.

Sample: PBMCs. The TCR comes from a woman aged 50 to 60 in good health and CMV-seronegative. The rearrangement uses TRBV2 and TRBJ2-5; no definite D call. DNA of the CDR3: TGTGCCAGCAGTGAACTGTTTGAGACCCAGTACTTC. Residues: CASSELFETQYF.